A selection of T cell receptor beta chains follows, all from one sample in a study of T cell responses to AZD1222 COVID-19 vaccine. Here immunoSEQ multiplex PCR was the method, and the copy in TCRdb shows in-frame clones only, minus some. This sample has about 150,000 clones, with over 80% found just once. Sample: peripheral blood, taken 28 days after the second AZD1222 dose. These receptor sequences come from an adult who received the AZD1222 COVID-19 vaccine. Each CDR3 is given with its conserved first and last residue. The D gene is left open where the match is weak. A row's size may be missing; if present it is once, few, many or a size class.

clone_size	v_call	d_call	j_call	cdr3_nt	cdr3_aa
NA	TRBV4-1	NA	TRBJ1-1	TGCGCCAGCAGCCCGCCCAGGGGTTTGTACACTGAAGCTTTCTTT	CASSPPRGLYTEAFF
NA	TRBV4-2	NA	TRBJ2-1	TGTGCCAGCAGCCAAAAATGGGAGGAGGTCTACAATGAGCAGTTCTTC	CASSQKWEEVYNEQFF
once	TRBV5-1	NA	TRBJ2-2	TGCGCCAGCAGCTTGTTGGGGGCCACGAACACCGGGGAGCTGTTTTTT	CASSLLGATNTGELFF
NA	TRBV5-6	TRBD2	TRBJ2-5	TGTGCCAGCAGCTCGGCAATAGCGGGGCGCCAAGAGACCCAGTACTTC	CASSSAIAGRQETQYF
NA	TRBV7-6	NA	TRBJ2-1	TGTGCCAGCAGCTTATCAGGGAGCTCCTACAATGAGCAGTTCTTC	CASSLSGSSYNEQFF
NA	TRBV4-1	TRBD1	TRBJ2-7	TGCGCCAGCAGCCCAAACGACAGGGGATTAAACGAGCAGTACTTC	CASSPNDRGLNEQYF
NA	TRBV3-1/TRBV3-2	TRBD1	TRBJ2-7	TGTGCCAGCAGCCTGGGACAGGGTTCAGGCGAGCAGTACTTC	CASSLGQGSGEQYF
NA	TRBV11-3	TRBD2	TRBJ2-7	TGTGCCAGCAGCCCACGGGGGGGCCGCGACGAGCAGTACTTC	CASSPRGGRDEQYF
NA	TRBV5-1	NA	TRBJ1-3	TGCGCCAGCAGCTTGGAGGGGGAGGCCGGAAACACCATATATTTT	CASSLEGEAGNTIYF
NA	TRBV19	NA	TRBJ1-4	TGTGCCAGTAGTATAGACAGTGGTAGAAAACTGTTTTTT	CASSIDSGRKLFF
NA	TRBV4-1	NA	TRBJ1-2	TGCGCCAGCAGCCAAGTAGGATTAGGAGGGTTCACGGGCTATGGCTACACCTTC	CASSQVGLGGFTGYGYTF
NA	TRBV2	NA	TRBJ1-6	TGTGCCAGCAGTGAGAGGGAAACCTATAATTCACCCCTCCACTTT	CASSERETYNSPLHF
NA	TRBV5-1	TRBD2	TRBJ2-1	TGCGCCAGCAGCTTGGCCGCTAGCGGGGGATACAATGAGCAGTTCTTC	CASSLAASGGYNEQFF
NA	TRBV5-1	TRBD1	TRBJ1-1	TGCGCCAGCAGCATTAATCCGGGACAGATGAACACTGAAGCTTTCTTT	CASSINPGQMNTEAFF
NA	TRBV7-6	TRBD1	TRBJ1-3	TGTGCCAGCAGCTCCAGGACAGGGGCGACTGGAAACACCATATATTTT	CASSSRTGATGNTIYF
NA	TRBV27	NA	TRBJ2-7	TGTGCCAGCAGTTTAAACTATCCGGCCTCCGAGCAGTACTTC	CASSLNYPASEQYF
NA	TRBV7-9	NA	TRBJ1-2	TGTGCCAGCAGTTCCTACTATGGCTACACCTTC	CASSSYYGYTF
NA	TRBV18	TRBD1	TRBJ2-7	TGTGCCAGCTCACCAGGAGACAGGGGGCAGTACGAGCAGTACTTC	CASSPGDRGQYEQYF
NA	TRBV2	TRBD1	TRBJ2-1	TGTGCCAGCAGTGGAACGGGACAGGGTACCTACAATGAGCAGTTCTTC	CASSGTGQGTYNEQFF
NA	TRBV7-2	NA	TRBJ1-2	TGTGCCAGCAGCTTGGGGAACTATGGCTACACCTTC	CASSLGNYGYTF
NA	TRBV7-8	NA	TRBJ1-6	TGTGCCAGCAGCTTAGAGGCATATTCACCCCTCCACTTT	CASSLEAYSPLHF
NA	TRBV19	TRBD1	TRBJ1-2	TGTGCCAGTACCCGTACCCGGGACAGCCTTTATGGCTACACCTTC	CASTRTRDSLYGYTF
NA	TRBV9	NA	TRBJ1-1	TGTGCCAGCAGCGCCCGACTGGGGGATGAAGCTTTCTTT	CASSARLGDEAFF
NA	TRBV6-1	NA	TRBJ2-3	TGTGCCAGCAGTGAGTTGGGCGGGGATACGCAGTATTTT	CASSELGGDTQYF
NA	TRBV5-1	TRBD2	TRBJ2-3	TGCGCCAGCAGCTATGGACTAGCAGGAGATACGCAGTATTTT	CASSYGLAGDTQYF
NA	TRBV10-3	NA	TRBJ1-1	TGTGCCATCAGTGAGAACCCTTCCATGAACACTGAAGCTTTCTTT	CAISENPSMNTEAFF
once	TRBV11-3	TRBD1	TRBJ1-1	TGTGCCAGCAGCCCCGGACAGGGGAAAGCTTTCTTT	CASSPGQGKAFF
NA	TRBV5-1	NA	TRBJ1-1	TGCGCCAGCAGCCCTACAACGAACACTGAAGCTTTCTTT	CASSPTTNTEAFF
once	TRBV18	NA	TRBJ2-3	TGTGCCAGCTCACCCCCCGGGGACGGGTTAACAGATACGCAGTATTTT	CASSPPGDGLTDTQYF
NA	TRBV7-9	NA	TRBJ2-7	TGTGCCAGCATCCAAAGTGCGGAGGCCAGCTCCTACGAGCAGTACTTC	CASIQSAEASSYEQYF
once	TRBV7-2	NA	TRBJ2-7	TGTGCCAGCAGCACTACTAGCAACGAGCAGTACTTC	CASSTTSNEQYF
NA	TRBV19	TRBD1	TRBJ1-2	TGTGCCAGTAAAAGGGGACAGGGGGCTTATGGCTACACCTTC	CASKRGQGAYGYTF
NA	TRBV11-1	TRBD1	TRBJ2-1	TGTGCCAGCAGCCGAAGAGGACAGGGGGCGTCGTATGAGCAGTTCTTC	CASSRRGQGASYEQFF
NA	TRBV18	TRBD1	TRBJ1-5	TGTGCCAGCTCAGCGCGAAAAGGACAGGGCAATCAGCCCCAGCATTTT	CASSARKGQGNQPQHF
NA	TRBV30	NA	TRBJ2-2	TGTGCCTGGAGTAAACAGGTTGAGAACACCGGGGAGCTGTTTTTT	CAWSKQVENTGELFF
NA	TRBV3-1/TRBV3-2	TRBD1	TRBJ2-7	TGTGCCAGCAGTCCGACAGGGGGATCCTCCTACGAGCAGTACTTC	CASSPTGGSSYEQYF
NA	TRBV15	TRBD1	TRBJ2-7	TGTGCCACCAGCAGAGCAGGGGGCGGGATATCCTACGAGCAGTACTTC	CATSRAGGGISYEQYF